The clone carrying this T cell receptor beta chain was picked up one time. Generated by immunoSEQ multiplex PCR, the TCRdb table keeps only in-frame clones and is missing some. The data contain around 300,000 clones, around 80% of them singletons. This specimen belongs to a study of blood T cell repertoires in COVID-19. Study background: The study drew acute and convalescent COVID-19 samples from the United States, Italy and Spain.

The CDR3 has 13 residues. Germline V gene sequence: CDR1 KGHDR, CDR2 SFDVKD. With V trimmed by 8 bases and J by 12 bases, 13 bases remained unmatched. The chain couples TRBV24-1 to TRBJ2-7, with 9 bases that match TRBD2. The sequence derives from a man aged 30 to 45 with active or convalescent COVID-19. Sequencing was carried out using peripheral blood. CDR3 sequence: CATTSGNILRTYF. The CDR3 DNA follows: TGTGCCACCACTAGCGGGAACATTTTACGGACGTACTTC.